The rows below give T cell receptor beta chains drawn from one sample of a study of cytomegalovirus exposure and HLA in healthy donors. Profiling relied on immunoSEQ multiplex PCR, and the TCRdb table lists in-frame clones only, not all of them. The sample comprises under 300,000 clones, about 86% of which are singletons, and 1% to 1.5% rests with the top ten. The specimen was PBMCs. The receptors originated from a woman aged 25 to 39 in good health and CMV-seropositive. Each CDR3 is given with its conserved first and last residue. A D gene is named only where the DNA matches it firmly. Some rows have no size entry. The others give once, few or many, or a class for an expanded clone.

V gene: TRBV19; J gene: TRBJ2-2; clone size: -; D gene: TRBD2; CDR3 DNA: TGTGCCAGTAGCCCTACTAGCGGGAGGATCCACCCCGGGGAGCTGTTTTTT; CDR3 protein: CASSPTSGRIHPGELFF
V gene: TRBV5-1; J gene: TRBJ1-1; clone size: -; D gene: -; CDR3 DNA: TGCGCCAGCAGCTTGACCGGGCAGGGCGACACTGAAGCTTTCTTT; CDR3 protein: CASSLTGQGDTEAFF
V gene: TRBV11-2; J gene: TRBJ2-4; clone size: -; D gene: -; CDR3 DNA: TGTGCCAGCAGCGAAGGAGGACTACAGTACTTC; CDR3 protein: CASSEGGLQYF
V gene: TRBV2; J gene: TRBJ2-1; clone size: -; D gene: TRBD2; CDR3 DNA: TGTGCCAGCAAGGGGTGGCGGGAGCCCCCCAATGAGCAGTTCTTC; CDR3 protein: CASKGWREPPNEQFF
V gene: TRBV6-6; J gene: TRBJ2-5; clone size: -; D gene: TRBD1; CDR3 DNA: TGTGCCAGTCTTAGGACAGGGGATTTTAGAGAGACCCAGTACTTC; CDR3 protein: CASLRTGDFRETQYF
V gene: TRBV19; J gene: TRBJ1-2; clone size: -; D gene: -; CDR3 DNA: TGTGCCAGTAGTAGGAGTTCAAGCCAGGGCTTAGGCTACACCTTC; CDR3 protein: CASSRSSSQGLGYTF
V gene: TRBV7-9; J gene: TRBJ1-4; clone size: -; D gene: -; CDR3 DNA: TGTGCCAGCAGCTTGATTGGGGGCGGCGGTGAAAAACTGTTTTTT; CDR3 protein: CASSLIGGGGEKLFF
V gene: TRBV5-1; J gene: TRBJ2-5; clone size: -; D gene: -; CDR3 DNA: TGCGCCAGCAGCGAGGGTGGGGAGACCCAGTACTTC; CDR3 protein: CASSEGGETQYF
V gene: TRBV6-6; J gene: TRBJ2-3; clone size: few; D gene: -; CDR3 DNA: TGTGCCAGCAGTTACCTGAGCCCGGGGGCAGATACGCAGTATTTT; CDR3 protein: CASSYLSPGADTQYF
V gene: TRBV5-1; J gene: TRBJ2-7; clone size: few; D gene: -; CDR3 DNA: TGCGCCAGCAGCTTAGGGGTCTACGAGCAGTACTTC; CDR3 protein: CASSLGVYEQYF
V gene: TRBV29-1; J gene: TRBJ2-1; clone size: -; D gene: -; CDR3 DNA: TGCAGCGTCAGGGCGGGGACAGCCAGCGAGCAGTTCTTC; CDR3 protein: CSVRAGTASEQFF
V gene: TRBV27; J gene: TRBJ1-1; clone size: -; D gene: -; CDR3 DNA: TGTGCCAGCAGAAATACAGGGAAGGTTGGAGCTTTCTTT; CDR3 protein: CASRNTGKVGAFF
V gene: TRBV5-4; J gene: TRBJ2-1; clone size: -; D gene: TRBD1; CDR3 DNA: TGTGCCAGCAGCCAGGGACAGACTGAGCAGTTCTTC; CDR3 protein: CASSQGQTEQFF
V gene: TRBV15; J gene: TRBJ1-1; clone size: -; D gene: -; CDR3 DNA: TGTGCCACCAGCAGAGGCGACAGGAACACTGAAGCTTTCTTT; CDR3 protein: CATSRGDRNTEAFF
V gene: TRBV5-1; J gene: TRBJ2-1; clone size: -; D gene: TRBD1; CDR3 DNA: TGCGCCAGCAGTCTGGGGACAGGGGATATCAGGGAGCAGTTCTTC; CDR3 protein: CASSLGTGDIREQFF
V gene: TRBV30; J gene: TRBJ1-1; clone size: -; D gene: -; CDR3 DNA: TGTGCCTGGAGGGGCAGGGGTTCAGGCACTGAAGCTTTCTTT; CDR3 protein: CAWRGRGSGTEAFF
V gene: TRBV15; J gene: TRBJ2-5; clone size: -; D gene: -; CDR3 DNA: TGTGCCACCAGCAGAGATCCCTCGCGGCAAGAGACCCAGTACTTC; CDR3 protein: CATSRDPSRQETQYF
V gene: TRBV30; J gene: TRBJ1-1; clone size: -; D gene: -; CDR3 DNA: TGTGCCTGGAGCGCCTATATGAACACTGAAGCTTTCTTT; CDR3 protein: CAWSAYMNTEAFF
V gene: TRBV19; J gene: TRBJ1-1; clone size: -; D gene: -; CDR3 DNA: TGTGCCAGTAGTACACAGGGCACGAACACTGAAGCTTTCTTT; CDR3 protein: CASSTQGTNTEAFF
V gene: TRBV6-1; J gene: TRBJ2-1; clone size: -; D gene: -; CDR3 DNA: TGTGCCAGCAGTGAAGCGCACGGGAGTGAGCAGTTCTTC; CDR3 protein: CASSEAHGSEQFF
V gene: TRBV2; J gene: TRBJ2-1; clone size: -; D gene: -; CDR3 DNA: TGTGCCAGTACCAAAGAACACAGCGGGGAGCAGTTCTTC; CDR3 protein: CASTKEHSGEQFF
V gene: TRBV28; J gene: TRBJ1-5; clone size: many; D gene: TRBD1; CDR3 DNA: TGTGCCAGCAGTCATCAACAGGGGAATCAGCCCCAGCATTTT; CDR3 protein: CASSHQQGNQPQHF
V gene: TRBV7-2; J gene: TRBJ2-1; clone size: -; D gene: -; CDR3 DNA: TGTGCCAGCAGCTTAGATTGGCGGATTAATGAGCAGTTCTTC; CDR3 protein: CASSLDWRINEQFF
V gene: TRBV19; J gene: TRBJ2-5; clone size: -; D gene: TRBD1; CDR3 DNA: TGTGCCAGTAGTATATCCTGGGACAGTTACCAAGAGACCCAGTACTTC; CDR3 protein: CASSISWDSYQETQYF
V gene: TRBV30; J gene: TRBJ1-2; clone size: -; D gene: TRBD1; CDR3 DNA: TGTGCCTGGAGCTTAGGACAGGGTTACACCTTC; CDR3 protein: CAWSLGQGYTF
V gene: TRBV19; J gene: TRBJ1-5; clone size: -; D gene: TRBD1; CDR3 DNA: TGTGCCAGTAGTAGCACAGGGGATAATCAGCCCCAGCATTTT; CDR3 protein: CASSSTGDNQPQHF
V gene: TRBV4-1; J gene: TRBJ2-4; clone size: -; D gene: TRBD1; CDR3 DNA: TGCGCCAGCAGTCAACAAGGGGACAGGGGGGGCATTCAGTACTTC; CDR3 protein: CASSQQGDRGGIQYF
V gene: TRBV5-1; J gene: TRBJ1-1; clone size: -; D gene: -; CDR3 DNA: TGCGCCAGCAGCCGCACAGGGTTCGAGAACACTGAAGCTTTCTTT; CDR3 protein: CASSRTGFENTEAFF
V gene: TRBV5-4; J gene: TRBJ1-1; clone size: -; D gene: -; CDR3 DNA: TGTGCCAGCAGCTCCCTTCGACAAAGCCCTAACACTGAAGCTTTCTTT; CDR3 protein: CASSSLRQSPNTEAFF
V gene: TRBV27; J gene: TRBJ2-7; clone size: -; D gene: -; CDR3 DNA: TGTGCCAGCAGTTTCGGGGGTATGTACGAGCAGTACTTC; CDR3 protein: CASSFGGMYEQYF
V gene: TRBV5-1; J gene: TRBJ1-2; clone size: -; D gene: TRBD1; CDR3 DNA: TGCGCCAGCAGCTCGCAGAATGGACAGGACGGCTACACCTTC; CDR3 protein: CASSSQNGQDGYTF
V gene: TRBV6-6; J gene: TRBJ1-1; clone size: -; D gene: -; CDR3 DNA: TGTGCCAGCACCGAGGGTGTGGGGGCCCCTGAAGCTTTCTTT; CDR3 protein: CASTEGVGAPEAFF
V gene: TRBV2; J gene: TRBJ1-1; clone size: -; D gene: -; CDR3 DNA: TGTGCCAGCATTGTGGGGTGGGAGGAAATACCTGAAGCTTTCTTT; CDR3 protein: CASIVGWEEIPEAFF
V gene: TRBV29-1; J gene: TRBJ2-1; clone size: -; D gene: -; CDR3 DNA: TGCAGCGTGTCCCCCTTAACAGGTGACAATGAGCAGTTCTTC; CDR3 protein: CSVSPLTGDNEQFF
V gene: TRBV7-2; J gene: TRBJ2-5; clone size: once; D gene: -; CDR3 DNA: TGTGCCAGCAGCTATTTTAACGGCCTTCGAGGAGAGACCCAGTACTTC; CDR3 protein: CASSYFNGLRGETQYF
V gene: TRBV6-1; J gene: TRBJ1-3; clone size: -; D gene: -; CDR3 DNA: TGTGCCAGCAGTGAAGCGGGTAGCGGAAACACCATATATTTT; CDR3 protein: CASSEAGSGNTIYF
V gene: TRBV5-5; J gene: TRBJ2-5; clone size: -; D gene: TRBD1; CDR3 DNA: TGTGCCAGCAGCTTAGTTACAGGGGCCTTCCAAGAGACCCAGTACTTC; CDR3 protein: CASSLVTGAFQETQYF
V gene: TRBV30; J gene: TRBJ2-1; clone size: -; D gene: -; CDR3 DNA: TGTGCCTGGAAACGGAGGGTCTTCAGCAATGAGCAGTTCTTC; CDR3 protein: CAWKRRVFSNEQFF
V gene: TRBV7-9; J gene: TRBJ2-3; clone size: -; D gene: -; CDR3 DNA: TGTGCCAGCAGCTCGACAGGACGTGTGAATACGCAGTATTTT; CDR3 protein: CASSSTGRVNTQYF
V gene: TRBV19; J gene: TRBJ1-1; clone size: -; D gene: -; CDR3 DNA: TGTGCCAGTAGTATAGTCTTAGGGGCTCACACTGAAGCTTTCTTT; CDR3 protein: CASSIVLGAHTEAFF